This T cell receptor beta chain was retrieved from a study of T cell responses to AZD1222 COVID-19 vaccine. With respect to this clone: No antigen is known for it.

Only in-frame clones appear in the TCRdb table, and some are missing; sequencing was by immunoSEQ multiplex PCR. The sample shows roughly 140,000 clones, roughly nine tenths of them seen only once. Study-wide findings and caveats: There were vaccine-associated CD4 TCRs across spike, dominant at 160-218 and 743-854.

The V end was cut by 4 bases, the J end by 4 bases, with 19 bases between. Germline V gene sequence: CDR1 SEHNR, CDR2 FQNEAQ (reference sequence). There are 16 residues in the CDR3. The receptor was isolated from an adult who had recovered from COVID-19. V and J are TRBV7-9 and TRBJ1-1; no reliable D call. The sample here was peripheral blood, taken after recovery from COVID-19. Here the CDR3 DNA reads TGTGCCAGCAGCTCCTCCGGGCGGGGAAGGTTCACTGAAGCTTTCTTT. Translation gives CASSSSGRGRFTEAFF.